One and the same sample provided the 24 T cell receptor beta chains below, sequenced in a study of T cells after yellow fever vaccination. TCRdb recomputed calls from the 5' RACE reads with MiXCR, one row per CDR3 protein. The sample shows 500,000 to 650,000 distinct CDR3 sequences, 9% to 15% of them seen only once. Material: PBMCs, obtained on the day of the yellow fever booster vaccination. The source of these receptors is a man aged 25 to 40 who received the YFV17D yellow fever vaccine.

This clonotype was found many times. The gene calls are TRBV12-3 or TRBV12-4 and TRBJ2-3; 7 bases line up with TRBD2. The J segment lost 0 bases and the V segment lost 5 bases, leaving 17 bases of the junction unmatched. The CDR3 loop spans 19 amino acids. CDR3 residues: CASSPGTTSSVPSTDTQYF. The CDR3 DNA reads as TGTGCCAGCAGTCCCGGGACTACCTCGTCCGTTCCTAGCACAGATACGCAGTATTTT.

This clonotype was seen a handful of times. J is TRBJ2-7 and V is TRBV4-3, with D perhaps assigned TRBD1 or TRBD2 (5 bases each). CDR1 is LGHNA, CDR2 YSLEER, per germline. The CDR3 consists of 16 residues. V dropped 4 bases and J dropped 1 base, with 17 bases sitting between them. CDR3 nucleotides: TGCGCCAGCAGCCCGGCCTCCGGGACCGCTTCCTACGAGCAGTACTTC. Its translation is CASSPASGTASYEQYF.

This clonotype has only a few counts. At one end the junction does not follow the germline gene, possibly because of a read error. The chain couples TRBV30 to TRBJ2-1, with a possible D match to TRBD2 (6 bases). Germline V gene sequence: CDR1 GTSNPN, CDR2 SVGIG (reference sequence). CDR3 size: 16 residues. The CDR3 sequence: CDWSVGRTPLGNEQFF. CDR3 sequence (DNA): TGTGACTGGAGTGTAGGGAGGACCCCCCTAGGAAATGAGCAGTTCTTC.

The V gene is TRBV9, the J gene TRBJ2-1, with TRBD2 matching over 8 bases. Germline V gives CDR1 SGDLS, CDR2 YYNGEE. With V trimmed by 3 bases and J by 7 bases, 9 bases remained unmatched. The CDR3 runs 15 residues. The CDR3 region is CASSARGTSINEQFF. CDR3 coding DNA: TGTGCCAGCAGCGCTCGTGGGACTAGTATAAATGAGCAGTTCTTC.

J is TRBJ2-3 and V is TRBV12-3 or TRBV12-4; tentatively, D is TRBD2 (7 bases). This CDR3 contains 19 residues. The germline V and J ends were trimmed by 3 bases and 2 bases, with 24 bases remaining between them. The CDR3 bases are TGTGCCAGCAGTTTCCCGGCGGGGGCGCCCCAAGAGCACACAGATACGCAGTATTTT. Amino acids: CASSFPAGAPQEHTDTQYF.

The DNA of the CDR3 is TGTGCCAGTAGTATAGCCCGGACTAGCGGCCAAGAGACCCAGTACTTC. Encoded protein: CASSIARTSGQETQYF. The J gene is TRBJ2-5, the V gene TRBV19; TRBD2 agrees at 10 bases. This CDR3 is 16 amino acids long. V trimming: 1 base; J trimming: 1 base; junction bases outside the gene matches: 3. Germline assignment: CDR1 LNHDA and CDR2 SQIVND (reference sequence).

The chain combines TRBV5-1 with TRBJ1-1; a weak D match, TRBD1 (6 bases). This CDR3 is built from 13 residues. V lost 3 bases and J lost 5, with 11 bases in between. CDR1 and CDR2 from the germline V gene are SGHRS and YFSETQ. CDR3 DNA sequence: TGCGCCAGCAGCTACAACAGGGTGACTGAAGCTTTCTTT. This sequence encodes CASSYNRVTEAFF.

The table lists this clonotype with a few counts. This chain joins TRBV7-2 and TRBJ2-1, with TRBD2 identical over 13 bases. Looked up from germline, CDR1 is SGHTA and CDR2 is FQGNSA. The CDR3 totals 17 residues. Unmatched junction bases numbered 10, after V lost 1 base and J lost 10 bases. CDR3 nucleotide sequence: TGTGCCAGCAGCTTAGGTGGGGGACTAGCGGGACAACGGGAGCAGTTCTTC. This sequence encodes CASSLGGGLAGQREQFF.

This clonotype turned up a few times. V gene TRBV5-1 combines with J gene TRBJ2-5; D may be TRBD1 (6 bases). V lost 0 bases and J 2 bases, leaving 8 bases between the germline ends. The germline gives CDR1 SGHRS, CDR2 YFSETQ. The CDR3 length is 14 residues. This CDR3 is CASSLDREQETQYF. For the CDR3, the DNA is TGCGCCAGCAGCTTGGACAGGGAGCAAGAGACCCAGTACTTC.

The chain uses TRBV15 and TRBJ2-1; 7 bases fit TRBD1. Trimming removed 2 bases from V and 8 bases from J; junction bases left unmatched: 15. Germline values: CDR1 LNHNV, CDR2 YYDKDF (reference sequence). This CDR3 region has 17 residues. CDR3 sequence (DNA): TGTGCCACCAGCAGACAACCCTCGGGACAGTTAAACGATGAGCAGTTCTTC. Amino acid sequence: CATSRQPSGQLNDEQFF.

The chain carries TRBV27 and TRBJ2-5; D unresolved. The ends were cut back, 4 bases at V and 0 bases at J, with 6 bases in the middle. This CDR3 contains 13 residues. Germline V lookup: CDR1 MNHEY, CDR2 SMNVEV (reference sequence). The DNA of the CDR3 is TGTGCCAGCAGTTACGCGTACCAAGAGACCCAGTACTTC. Encoded protein: CASSYAYQETQYF.

Only a few counts were recorded for this clonotype. The chain uses TRBV4-3 and TRBJ2-7; D call uncertain. V was shortened by 0 bases and J by 3 bases, with 18 bases between the two germline ends. Germline CDR1 and CDR2: LGHNA and YSLEER. The CDR3 extends over 17 amino acids. The CDR3 loop reads CASSQEGFGPRLYEQYF. In nucleotides, the CDR3 is TGCGCCAGCAGCCAAGAGGGGTTCGGGCCGCGCCTCTACGAGCAGTACTTC.

For this clonotype: At one end the junction does not follow the germline gene, possibly because of a read error. The rearrangement joins TRBV28 to TRBJ2-2; possible D gene TRBD2, 5 bases. CDR1 is MDHEN and CDR2 is SYDVKM in the germline V gene. The CDR3 length is 14 residues. The CDR3 loop is CANSPILATGELFF. Here the CDR3 DNA reads TGTGCCAACAGTCCTATCCTAGCAACCGGGGAGCTGTTTTTT. Filled out from reference TRBV28 and TRBJ2-2, the complete variable domain reads DVKVTQSSRYLVKRTGEKVFLECVQDMDHENMFWYRQDPGLGLRLIYFSYDVKMKEKGDIPEGYSVSREKKERFSLILESASTNQTSMYLCANSPILATGELFFGEGSRLTVL.

This clonotype was seen a few times. The chain links TRBV7-9 to TRBJ1-2, with no clear D. The CDR3 covers 14 residues. From germline, CDR1 is SEHNR and CDR2 FQNEAQ (reference sequence). V gave up 5 bases and J gave up 1 base, with 11 bases separating them. This CDR3 is CASSHSGSNYGYTF. CDR3 nucleotide sequence: TGTGCCAGCAGCCATTCCGGGAGTAACTATGGCTACACCTTC.

The chain links TRBV7-2 to TRBJ2-3; TRBD2 aligns across 7 bases. This CDR3 comprises 13 residues. Germline V lookup: CDR1 SGHTA, CDR2 FQGNSA. Germline trimming cut 5 bases from V and 6 bases from J; bases unmatched to any gene: 5. The CDR3 loop is CASSTYSGDTQYF. The CDR3 DNA follows: TGTGCCAGCAGCACTTATAGCGGGGATACGCAGTATTTT.

V is TRBV15 and J is TRBJ1-3, with 8 bases aligning to TRBD1. CDR1 is LNHNV, CDR2 YYDKDF, per germline (reference sequence). The CDR3 has 14 residues. V shed 5 bases, J shed 2 bases, and the junction held 2 bases outside the gene matches. The DNA of the CDR3 is TGTGCCACCAGCCCGGACAGGGCTGGAAACACCATATATTTT. Translated, it gives CATSPDRAGNTIYF.

There are a few counts of this clonotype. The genes are TRBV7-8 and TRBJ2-2; 8 nucleotides match TRBD2. V lost 5 bases, J lost 1 base, and 12 bases stayed unmatched. CDR1 and CDR2 (germline): SGHVS, FQNEAQ. There are 18 residues in the CDR3. The CDR3 bases are TGTGCCAGCAGCCCTCGGGTTAGCGGGATCCTGAACACCGGGGAGCTGTTTTTT. Translating it yields CASSPRVSGILNTGELFF. Complete variable domain (other parts from reference TRBV7-8 and TRBJ2-2): GAGVSQSPRYKVAKRGQDVALRCDPISGHVSLFWYQQALGQGPEFLTYFQNEAQLDKSGLPSDRFFAERPEGSVSTLKIQRTQQEDSAVYLCASSPRVSGILNTGELFFGEGSRLTVL.

The table lists this clonotype with many counts. The rearrangement links TRBV12-3 or TRBV12-4 to TRBJ2-1; 9 bases map to TRBD2. J gave up 1 base and V 3 bases, and 1 base lay outside the gene matches. The CDR3 runs to 15 residues. The CDR3 sequence: CASSLTSGSYNEQFF. CDR3 in DNA: TGTGCCAGCAGTTTGACTAGCGGTTCCTACAATGAGCAGTTCTTC.

This clonotype was seen only a few times. This rearrangement joins TRBV12-3 or TRBV12-4 to TRBJ2-1, with D unclear. V was clipped by 3 bases and J by 2 bases, with 8 bases between them. The CDR3 has 14 residues. CDR3 in amino acids: CASSFGQAYNEQFF. In DNA, the CDR3 is TGTGCCAGCAGTTTTGGGCAGGCCTACAATGAGCAGTTCTTC.

The CDR3 protein is CASSSRGASSGNTIYF. CDR3 bases: TGTGCCAGCAGTAGCCGCGGGGCGAGCTCTGGAAACACCATATATTTT. This rearrangement joins TRBV12-3 or TRBV12-4 to TRBJ1-3; D possibly corresponds to TRBD1 (5 bases). This CDR3 is 16 amino acids long. V lost 5 bases to trimming and J lost 0 bases, with 14 bases between them.

This chain links TRBV7-2 with TRBJ2-1; the D gene is possibly TRBD2 (6 bases). Germline CDR1 and CDR2: SGHTA and FQGNSA. V was pared by 2 bases and J by 4 bases, with 12 bases between. The CDR3 has 15 amino acids. CDR3 amino acids: CASSLRRAIYNEQFF. For the CDR3, the DNA is TGTGCCAGCAGCTTACGGAGGGCCATTTACAATGAGCAGTTCTTC. The full variable domain, with the rest looked up from reference TRBV7-2 and TRBJ2-1, is GAGVSQSPSNKVTEKGKDVELRCDPISGHTALYWYRQSLGQGLEFLIYFQGNSAPDKSGLPSDRFSAERTGGSVSTLTIQRTQQEDSAVYLCASSLRRAIYNEQFFGPGTRLTVL.

This rearrangement joins TRBV7-9 to TRBJ2-7; D may be TRBD1 (6 bases). Between the trimmed V and J ends, which lost 7 bases and 3 bases, there was a span of 13 bases. The CDR3 runs 13 residues. Germline lookup yields CDR1 SEHNR and CDR2 FQNEAQ (reference sequence). CDR3 protein: CASTTGTLYEQYF. CDR3 in DNA: TGTGCCAGCACCACGGGGACACTCTACGAGCAGTACTTC.

This clonotype has only a few counts. This chain joins TRBV14 and TRBJ2-7, with a tentative D call TRBD2 (5 bases). This CDR3 region has 14 residues. CDR1 and CDR2 (germline): SGHDN, FVKESK. The V gene lost 5 bases and the J gene lost 3 bases, with 14 bases spanning the gap. The CDR3 protein is CASSNTGKNYEQYF. For the CDR3, the DNA is TGTGCCAGCAGCAACACCGGGAAAAACTACGAGCAGTACTTC.

This chain uses TRBV5-4 with TRBJ2-5; 8 nucleotides line up with TRBD2. Germline trimming cut 1 base from V and 0 bases from J; bases unmatched to any gene: 5. Looked up from germline, CDR1 is SGHNT and CDR2 is YYREEE (reference sequence). The CDR3 contains 16 residues. The CDR3 sequence is CASSLILLADQETQYF. CDR3 sequence (DNA): TGTGCCAGCAGCTTGATTCTACTAGCGGACCAAGAGACCCAGTACTTC.